This passage covers 17 T cell receptor beta chains from one sample sequenced in a study of shared clonotypes between healthy human individuals. Assay: immunoSEQ multiplex PCR; the TCRdb copy retains only in-frame clones and omits some. This table has about 1.1 million clones, 70% to 80% appearing once. Sequenced material: memory CD4+ T cells from PBMCs. Subset described: CD45RA-negative fraction. These receptors were collected from a man between 18 and 29 years old in good health. Some clones in this sample may be carry-over from other donors' samples.

The gene calls are TRBV12-2 and TRBJ1-5; the table names TRBD1, a call not compared with the DNA. TRBV12-2 is a pseudogene segment. The CDR3 consists of 17 residues. The DNA of the CDR3 is TGTGCAAGTCGCTTAGCGCGTCAGGGGGTAAGAAATCAGCCCCAGCATTTT. This translates into CASRLARQGVRNQPQHF.

The V call is TRBV7-2, the J call TRBJ1-2, with TRBD1 matching over 10 bases. From germline, CDR1 is SGHTA and CDR2 FQGNSA. The CDR3 runs 13 residues. V gave up 3 bases and J gave up 6 bases; unmatched junction bases: 1. The CDR3 DNA follows: TGTGCCAGCAGCTTCGGGACAGGGGATGGCTACACCTTC. It encodes CASSFGTGDGYTF.

This clone was detected only once. The gene calls are TRBV5-1 and TRBJ2-5; tentatively, D is TRBD2 (5 bases). V lost 6 bases and J lost 5, with 23 bases in between. Germline CDR1 is SGHRS and CDR2 is YFSETQ. The CDR3 loop spans 16 amino acids. CDR3 coding DNA: TGCGCCAGCACGCTCCGCGGCGGCCCCACGGGGGAGACCCAGTACTTC. This gives the protein CASTLRGGPTGETQYF.

The chain combines TRBV5-1 with TRBJ2-3; maybe TRBD2 (5 bases). The germline CDR1 and CDR2 sequences are SGHRS and YFSETQ. Trimming stripped 3 bases from V and 0 bases from J, with 8 bases between. The CDR3 runs 14 residues. In nucleotides, the CDR3 is TGCGCCAGCAGCTCGACGGGAAGCACAGATACGCAGTATTTT. Amino acid sequence: CASSSTGSTDTQYF. Full variable domain (rest looked up from reference TRBV5-1 and TRBJ2-3): KAGVTQTPRYLIKTRGQQVTLSCSPISGHRSVSWYQQTPGQGLQFLFEYFSETQRNKGNFPGRFSGRQFSNSRSEMNVSTLELGDSALYLCASSSTGSTDTQYFGPGTRLTVL.

V gene TRBV7-2 combines with J gene TRBJ1-1; the D gene is possibly TRBD1 (5 bases). The CDR3 sequence is 14 residues long. Germline CDR1 SGHTA, CDR2 FQGNSA. The ends were cut back, 5 bases at V and 1 base at J, with 11 bases in the middle. CDR3 bases: TGTGCCAGCAGCCCGAGGGGACCGAACACTGAAGCTTTCTTT. It is translated as CASSPRGPNTEAFF. Drawing the rest from reference TRBV7-2 and TRBJ1-1, the complete variable domain is GAGVSQSPSNKVTEKGKDVELRCDPISGHTALYWYRQSLGQGLEFLIYFQGNSAPDKSGLPSDRFSAERTGGSVSTLTIQRTQQEDSAVYLCASSPRGPNTEAFFGQGTRLTVV.

The CDR3 nucleotides read TGCAGCGTTGAAGGACAGGGGGGGAAATTCTACGAGCAGTACTTC. Translating gives CSVEGQGGKFYEQYF. The rearrangement joins TRBV29-1 to TRBJ2-7, with 9 bases identical to TRBD1. Trimming at V came to 1 base and at J to 3 bases, leaving 7 bases not matched to a gene. Germline CDR1 SQVTM, CDR2 ANQGSEA. The CDR3 extends over 15 amino acids.

V gene TRBV5-6 combines with J gene TRBJ2-7; no clear D. There are 14 residues in the CDR3. V was shortened by 1 base and J by 5 bases, with 13 bases between the two germline ends. Per the germline V gene, CDR1 is SGHDT and CDR2 is YYEEEE. CDR3 DNA: TGTGCCAGCAGCTTGATGCAGGCCCCTAACGAGCAGTACTTC. Translating it yields CASSLMQAPNEQYF.

The V gene is TRBV9, the J gene TRBJ2-2; D uncertain. Trimming left V 0 bases short and J 8 bases short, with 8 bases between. The CDR3 is 13 residues long. Germline V gene data show CDR1 as SGDLS and CDR2 as YYNGEE. The CDR3 DNA sequence: TGTGCCAGCAGCGTAGCGTTCCTTGGGGAGCTGTTTTTT. Amino acids: CASSVAFLGELFF. The full variable domain, rest sourced from reference TRBV9 and TRBJ2-2, is DSGVTQTPKHLITATGQRVTLRCSPRSGDLSVYWYQQSLDQGLQFLIQYYNGEERAKGNILERFSAQQFPDLHSELNLSSLELGDSALYFCASSVAFLGELFFGEGSRLTVL.

This chain connects TRBV4-2 to TRBJ2-3; D gene uncertain. The CDR3 extends over 17 amino acids. Germline V gives CDR1 LGHNA, CDR2 YNFKEQ. The ends were cut back, 1 base at V and 0 bases at J, with 14 bases in the middle. The CDR3 bases are TGTGCCAGCAGCCAAGTGGCAGGACCCTCTAGCACAGATACGCAGTATTTT. It codes for CASSQVAGPSSTDTQYF.

This chain uses TRBV5-1 with TRBJ1-4; possibly TRBD1 for D (6 bases). The CDR3 totals 16 residues. The V end lost 4 bases, the J end lost 0 bases, and 13 bases lay between the germline ends. Per germline, CDR1 SGHRS and CDR2 YFSETQ. This chain's CDR3 is CASSPGTRATNEKLFF. The DNA of the CDR3 is TGCGCCAGCAGCCCTGGGACAAGAGCAACTAATGAAAAACTGTTTTTT.

The V and J genes are TRBV19 and TRBJ2-6; the D gene is possibly TRBD2 (6 bases). The CDR3 has 15 residues. The ends were cut back, 5 bases at V and 0 bases at J, with 8 bases in the middle. Germline V CDR1 and CDR2: LNHDA, SQIVND (reference sequence). CDR3 sequence: CASSLRDSGANVLTF. DNA for the CDR3: TGTGCCAGTAGTCTGCGGGACTCTGGGGCCAACGTCCTGACTTTC. Variable domain in full (rest from reference TRBV19 and TRBJ2-6): DGGITQSPKYLFRKEGQNVTLSCEQNLNHDAMYWYRQDPGQGLRLIYYSQIVNDFQKGDIAEGYSVSREKKESFPLTVTSAQKNPTAFYLCASSLRDSGANVLTFGAGSRLTVL.

The V call is TRBV6-1, the J call TRBJ1-3; 7 bases line up with TRBD1. Losses at the gene ends were 5 bases for V and 4 bases for J; bases not matched to a gene: 5. This CDR3 is built from 14 residues. Germline values: CDR1 MNHNS, CDR2 SASEGT. The CDR3 loop reads CASSSRDRGNTIYF. CDR3 nucleotides: TGTGCCAGCAGTTCCCGGGACAGAGGAAACACCATATATTTT.

The rearrangement links TRBV7-6 to TRBJ2-7, with a possible D match to TRBD2 (6 bases). CDR1 is SGHVS and CDR2 is FNYEAQ in the germline V gene. With 4 bases removed from V and 6 bases from J, the gap between germline ends came to 19 bases. The CDR3 contains 15 residues. The CDR3: CASSSKGGVSSEQYF. The CDR3 DNA reads as TGTGCCAGCAGCTCGAAAGGAGGGGTGTCTAGCGAGCAGTACTTC.

This rearrangement joins TRBV6-6 to TRBJ2-2; no reliable D call. V was shortened by 5 bases and J by 6 bases, with 10 bases between the two germline ends. CDR1 MNHNY and CDR2 SVGAGI come from the germline V gene (reference sequence). The CDR3 totals 13 residues. The CDR3 nucleotides read TGTGCCAGCAGTGCCAGCGCCCCCGGGGAGCTGTTTTTT. Its protein product is CASSASAPGELFF.

The chain employs TRBV7-9 and TRBJ2-1, with TRBD2 identical over 9 bases. Germline V gene lookup returns CDR1 SEHNR and CDR2 FQNEAQ (reference sequence). The CDR3 is 14 amino acids. The junction had 4 bases not matched to a gene; V was cut back by 2 bases and J by 8 bases. CDR3 bases: TGTGCCAGCAGCTTACTAGCGGGAACAGATGAGCAGTTCTTC. This encodes CASSLLAGTDEQFF.

This clone is a singleton in its sample. The genes are TRBV29-1 and TRBJ2-3, with 7 bases identical to TRBD2. J gave up 5 bases and V 3 bases, and 8 bases lay outside the gene matches. The CDR3 extends over 14 amino acids. Germline V gene lookup returns CDR1 SQVTM and CDR2 ANQGSEA. DNA of the CDR3: TGCAGCGTTGACGGTGCGGGAGCGAGAGATACGCAGTATTTT. Protein sequence: CSVDGAGARDTQYF.

This clone was detected once. The chain combines TRBV18 with TRBJ1-1; a possible D gene is TRBD1 (5 bases). The germline gives CDR1 KGHSH, CDR2 LQKENI. The CDR3 covers 14 residues. V shed 3 bases and J shed 3 bases, with 11 bases lying between them. DNA for the CDR3: TGTGCCAGCTCACCGGTGGAGGGGTACACTGAAGCTTTCTTT. This sequence encodes CASSPVEGYTEAFF.